The 8 T cell receptor beta chains below all came from one sample that was sequenced in a study of T cells after yellow fever vaccination. TCRdb passed the 5' RACE reads through MiXCR, listing each CDR3 protein once. Among around 530,000 distinct CDR3 sequences listed, less than 20% were seen once. The specimen was PBMCs, collected 5 days after the first yellow fever vaccination. The receptors were gathered from a man younger than 35 who received the YFV17D yellow fever vaccine.

A few counts support this clonotype. The rearrangement links TRBV7-9 to TRBJ2-7; TRBD1 aligns across 7 bases. V shed 6 bases and J 13 bases; nucleotides not matched to a gene: 12. This CDR3 contains 12 residues. Germline V CDR1 and CDR2: SEHNR, FQNEAQ (reference sequence). The CDR3 DNA reads TGTGCCAGCAGTCTCACAGGGGAGTCGCTCTACGTC. Residues: CASSLTGESLYV.

V is TRBV10-2 and J is TRBJ1-3, with D unclear. Per the germline V gene, CDR1 is WSHSY and CDR2 is SAAADI. V lost 4 bases to trimming and J lost 0 bases, with 10 bases between them. The CDR3 has 15 residues. For the CDR3, the DNA is TGCGCCAGCAGTGGTCGGCAAATCTCTGGAAACACCATATATTTT. This encodes CASSGRQISGNTIYF.

This clonotype was detected many times. This sequence joins TRBV5-1 and TRBJ2-3, with 16 positions matching TRBD2. V gave up 1 base and J gave up 4 bases; unmatched junction bases: 6. The CDR3 has 18 amino acids. Germline assignment: CDR1 SGHRS and CDR2 YFSETQ. This chain's CDR3 is CASSLPGTSGGAADTQYF. The DNA of the CDR3 is TGCGCCAGCAGCTTGCCCGGGACTAGCGGGGGGGCGGCAGATACGCAGTATTTT.

This clonotype was observed a handful of times. The rearrangement links TRBV4-3 to TRBJ1-3, with a possible D match to TRBD1 (6 bases). V was clipped by 0 bases and J by 3 bases, with 15 bases between them. The CDR3 consists of 17 residues. Germline CDR1 reads LGHNA; CDR2 reads YSLEER. The CDR3 spells CASSQDVGGRGGNTIYF. CDR3 nucleotide sequence: TGCGCCAGCAGCCAAGATGTTGGGGGGCGCGGTGGAAACACCATATATTTT.

This clonotype was recorded once. The rearrangement links TRBV30 to TRBJ1-2; D possibly corresponds to TRBD1 (5 bases). The CDR3 contains 17 residues. In germline, CDR1 is GTSNPN, CDR2 SVGIG (reference sequence). V gave up 4 bases and J gave up 7 bases, with 28 bases separating them. The CDR3 sequence is CAWNGISQGVTKSGYTF. DNA for the CDR3: TGTGCCTGGAACGGAATCTCGCAGGGTGTGACCAAATCTGGCTACACCTTC.

The V gene is TRBV7-8, the J gene TRBJ2-5; TRBD1 or TRBD2 may be the D gene (5 bases each). V lost 3 bases, J lost 4 bases, and 12 bases lay in between. In germline, CDR1 is SGHVS, CDR2 FQNEAQ. CDR3 length equals 14 residues. The CDR3 protein is CASSLGVGGETQYF. CDR3 nucleotide sequence: TGTGCCAGCAGCTTGGGGGTGGGCGGAGAGACCCAGTACTTC.

This clonotype appeared many times. The rearrangement joins TRBV20-1 to TRBJ2-3, with D uncertain. The CDR3 contains 11 residues. V was cut by 4 bases and J by 6 bases, with 8 bases left in between. Germline V gene sequence: CDR1 DFQATT, CDR2 SNEGSKA (reference sequence). The CDR3: CSATLGDTQYF. DNA of the CDR3: TGCAGTGCTACCTTAGGGGATACGCAGTATTTT.

The V and J genes are TRBV11-2 and TRBJ2-7, with D hard to call. Germline CDR1 and CDR2: SGHAT and FQNNGV. The CDR3 covers 16 residues. V was clipped by 5 bases and J by 0 bases, with 17 bases between them. Here the CDR3 reads CASSHPIGRPSYEQYF. The CDR3 DNA sequence: TGTGCCAGCAGCCACCCCATTGGCAGACCCTCCTACGAGCAGTACTTC. The full variable domain, its missing parts supplied by reference TRBV11-2 and TRBJ2-7, is EAGVAQSPRYKIIEKRQSVAFWCNPISGHATLYWYQQILGQGPKLLIQFQNNGVVDDSQLPKDRFSAERLKGVDSTLKIQPAKLEDSAVYLCASSHPIGRPSYEQYFGPGTRLTVT.